A single sample is the source of the 18 T cell receptor beta chains below, sequenced in a study of T cell clones after liver transplantation. Sequenced by immunoSEQ multiplex PCR; TCRdb stores in-frame clones only, minus some. The data contain approximately 51,000 clones, 70% to 90% of them seen just once; the ten biggest clones take up 14%. The specimen comprised CD8+ T cells from blood, sampled 12 months after liver transplant. Every receptor here comes from a human patient who received a liver transplant. Some T cells may arise from the graft donor.

The chain is built from TRBV21-1 and TRBJ2-3; TRBD2 is the table's D call, not checked against the DNA. TRBV21-1 is a pseudogene segment. The CDR3 is made up of 15 amino acids. This CDR3 reads CASSKAGGKTDTQYF. The CDR3 nucleotides are TGTGCCAGCAGCAAAGCGGGGGGAAAGACAGATACGCAGTATTTT.

This chain connects TRBV19 to TRBJ1-1, with 7 positions matching TRBD1. V was clipped by 6 bases and J by 1 base; unmatched bases: 8. The CDR3 is 15 residues long. Germline values: CDR1 LNHDA, CDR2 SQIVND (reference sequence). CDR3 DNA sequence: TGTGCCAGTAGCGAAGCCGGGACAGAGAACACTGAAGCTTTCTTT. This codes for CASSEAGTENTEAFF.

The chain is built from TRBV7-9 and TRBJ1-5; D gene uncertain. The germline V gene has CDR1 SEHNR and CDR2 FQNEAQ (reference sequence). The CDR3 contains 15 residues. V lost 5 bases, J lost 3 bases, and 14 bases lay in between. This CDR3 reads CASSPGKGINQPQHF. The DNA for the CDR3 is TGTGCCAGCAGCCCTGGTAAGGGAATCAATCAGCCCCAGCATTTT.

This clone is a singleton in its sample. This chain uses TRBV9 with TRBJ2-1; the D is unclear. The germline V gene has CDR1 SGDLS and CDR2 YYNGEE. The germline V and J ends were trimmed by 3 bases and 1 base, with 11 bases remaining between them. CDR3 length equals 15 residues. The CDR3 nucleotides are TGTGCCAGCAGCGATGACGGAAAATCCTACAATGAGCAGTTCTTC. Its protein product is CASSDDGKSYNEQFF.

The chain is built from TRBV10-2 and TRBJ1-5, with unresolved D. From germline, CDR1 is WSHSY and CDR2 SAAADI. The CDR3 spans 14 residues. Trimming shortened V by 2 bases and J by 8 bases, and 13 bases separated the two germline ends. The DNA of the CDR3 is TGCGCCAGCAGTGAGGGCGGGAATTATAAGCCCCAGCATTTT. This codes for CASSEGGNYKPQHF.

The rearrangement joins TRBV5-2 to TRBJ1-2. TRBV5-2 is deemed a pseudogene. The CDR3 is 17 amino acids. The CDR3 nucleotides read TGTGCCAGCAATTTTGGACGAGAGTACGAAAGAACCTATGGCTACACCTTC. This encodes CASNFGREYERTYGYTF.

The rearrangement uses TRBV10-3 and TRBJ2-5; 10 nucleotides agree with TRBD1. The junction had 9 bases not matched to a gene; V was cut back by 3 bases and J by 5 bases. The germline gives CDR1 ENHRY, CDR2 SYGVKD. This CDR3 has 16 residues. The CDR3 spells CAISEGDRGQLETQYF. CDR3 bases: TGTGCCATCAGTGAAGGGGACAGGGGCCAACTGGAGACCCAGTACTTC.

This clone has a handful of counts. The chain has TRBV18 and TRBJ1-2; possibly TRBD1 for D (6 bases). Germline V gene sequence: CDR1 KGHSH, CDR2 LQKENI. This CDR3 has 13 residues. Trimming shortened V by 6 bases and J by 5 bases, and 13 bases separated the two germline ends. The CDR3 is CASSPTGLYGYTF. In nucleotides, the CDR3 is TGTGCCAGCTCGCCTACAGGGCTGTATGGCTACACCTTC.

This clone has only one observation. This chain uses TRBV5-4 with TRBJ1-5; maybe TRBD1 (5 bases). The germline V and J ends were trimmed by 0 bases and 4 bases, with 8 bases remaining between them. In germline, CDR1 is SGHNT, CDR2 YYREEE (reference sequence). CDR3 length: 14 amino acids. The CDR3 DNA reads TGTGCCAGCAGCTTGGGAGGGACGAATCAGCCCCAGCATTTT. Translation gives CASSLGGTNQPQHF.

The V call is TRBV7-9, the J call TRBJ1-1; no clear D. V lost 3 bases to trimming and J lost 1 base, with 9 bases between them. The CDR3 has 14 amino acids. Germline V gene lookup returns CDR1 SEHNR and CDR2 FQNEAQ (reference sequence). The CDR3 protein is CASSFGRENTEAFF. CDR3 in DNA: TGTGCCAGCAGCTTTGGGAGAGAGAACACTGAAGCTTTCTTT.

J is TRBJ2-3 and V is TRBV29-1, with D perhaps TRBD2 (5 bases). V was pared by 5 bases and J by 6 bases, with 15 bases between. The germline V gene encodes CDR1 SQVTM and CDR2 ANQGSEA. This CDR3 is 13 amino acids long. The CDR3 DNA sequence: TGCAGCGTTTCCGCTGGAGGTTTCGATACGCAGTATTTT. Its protein product is CSVSAGGFDTQYF.

The chain carries TRBV6-6 and TRBJ1-1; D perhaps matches TRBD1 (6 bases). Trimming stripped 0 bases from V and 2 bases from J, with 10 bases between. There are 15 residues in the CDR3. Per the germline V gene, CDR1 is MNHNY and CDR2 is SVGAGI (reference sequence). The CDR3 loop reads CASSYSWTDNTEAFF. DNA of the CDR3: TGTGCCAGCAGTTACTCGTGGACAGATAACACTGAAGCTTTCTTT.

This chain connects TRBV5-4 to TRBJ1-1; perhaps TRBD1 as D (5 bases). Germline values: CDR1 SGHNT, CDR2 YYREEE (reference sequence). The length of the CDR3 is 15 residues. Trimming pared 2 bases from V and 0 bases from J, leaving 11 bases between. For the CDR3, the DNA is TGTGCCAGCAGCTTTGAGAGGGGCGTGAACACTGAAGCTTTCTTT. Protein sequence: CASSFERGVNTEAFF.

The chain has TRBV5-1 and TRBJ2-7, with TRBD2 as a possible D gene (5 bases). V lost 0 bases and J lost 3, with 10 bases in between. Germline values: CDR1 SGHRS, CDR2 YFSETQ. The CDR3 consists of 14 residues. CDR3 DNA: TGCGCCAGCAGCTTGGGTGCCGGAGGCTACGAGCAGTACTTC. Protein sequence: CASSLGAGGYEQYF.

The rearrangement links TRBV28 to TRBJ2-7; D gene ambiguous. The CDR3 runs 13 residues. V lost 6 bases and J 5 bases, leaving 14 bases between the germline ends. CDR1 and CDR2 from the germline V gene are MDHEN and SYDVKM. The CDR3 here is CASRPGELDEQYF. The CDR3 DNA reads as TGTGCCAGCAGGCCCGGAGAACTTGACGAGCAGTACTTC.

This clone was counted a single time. The gene calls are TRBV7-9 and TRBJ2-7; D not resolved. Germline values: CDR1 SEHNR, CDR2 FQNEAQ (reference sequence). CDR3 length: 15 residues. The V end lost 0 bases, the J end lost 0 bases, and 9 bases lay between the germline ends. The CDR3 region has the DNA TGTGCCAGCAGCTTAGCGCTAAGTTACTCCTACGAGCAGTACTTC. It codes for CASSLALSYSYEQYF.

This sequence joins TRBV19 and TRBJ1-2; D not certain. V dropped 2 bases and J dropped 10 bases, with 14 bases sitting between them. The CDR3 covers 13 residues. Germline CDR1 is LNHDA and CDR2 is SQIVND (reference sequence). Written as DNA, the CDR3 is TGTGCCAGTAGTATACGACGCTATCAAGACTACACCTTC. It codes for CASSIRRYQDYTF.

This clone was picked up one time. The rearrangement uses TRBV7-2 and TRBJ1-4, with D perhaps TRBD1 (5 bases). This CDR3 has 17 residues. V was clipped by 1 base and J by 2 bases, with 14 bases between them. Germline values: CDR1 SGHTA, CDR2 FQGNSA. The CDR3 DNA is TGTGCCAGCAGCTTAGGGCCGGGCGCAGGGACTAATGAAAAACTGTTTTTT. Its protein product is CASSLGPGAGTNEKLFF.